These 5 T cell receptor beta chains were all obtained from the same sample, sequenced in a study of T cells expressing NK-cell markers. Using the 5' RACE reads, TCRdb records one entry per CDR3 protein without DNA. The sample table sets out over 100,000 distinct CDR3 sequences. Sequenced: blood T cells: a sorted CD56 or NKG2C T cell subset, CD4+ or CD8+ T cells, or bulk PBMC T cells (not recorded which). All receptors come from a woman aged 18 to 75 in good health.

The chain's CDR3 is CASGDRFSPLHF. The rearrangement joins TRBV10-1 to TRBJ1-6; the D call from TCRdb, TRBD1, cannot be confirmed without DNA. Germline CDR1 is WNHNN and CDR2 is SYGVQD (reference sequence). This CDR3 comprises 12 residues.

V and J are TRBV27 and TRBJ1-1. There are 15 residues in the CDR3. CDR1 MNHEY and CDR2 SMNVEV come from the germline V gene (reference sequence). The CDR3 loop reads CASSPELQMNTEAFF.

The chain is built from TRBV5-6 and TRBJ2-3. Germline CDR1 reads SGHDT; CDR2 reads YYEEEE. The CDR3 covers 12 residues. The CDR3 region is CATGVGPDTQYF.

This chain links TRBV11-2 with TRBJ2-5. This CDR3 is 14 amino acids long. The V gene's germline CDR1 is SGHAT and CDR2 FQNNGV. Here the CDR3 reads CASSLVLNQETQYF. Full variable domain (missing parts from reference TRBV11-2 and TRBJ2-5): EAGVAQSPRYKIIEKRQSVAFWCNPISGHATLYWYQQILGQGPKLLIQFQNNGVVDDSQLPKDRFSAERLKGVDSTLKIQPAKLEDSAVYLCASSLVLNQETQYFGPGTRLLVL.

Here the CDR3 reads CASSDRDRVTGELFF. The chain joins TRBV7-9 to TRBJ2-2; TCRdb reports TRBD1, a call that lacks DNA to check it against. The CDR3 length is 15 residues. CDR1 SEHNR and CDR2 FQNEAQ come from the germline V gene (reference sequence).